This record concerns one TCR beta chain sequence. The protocol was immunoSEQ multiplex PCR, while the TCRdb copy is restricted to in-frame clones and leaves out a portion. The data show roughly 120,000 clones, 80% to 90% seen once. These data belong to a study of PD-L1 blockade in urothelial cancer. Background on the study: Males with urothelial cancer arising in the bladder constituted most of the roughly 30 patients. Patients had undergone 0 to 3 prior chemotherapy regimens.

The sample's time point: peripheral blood 6 weeks after treatment start. The study enrolled patients with locally advanced or metastatic urothelial carcinoma. Each patient contributed between 1 and 8 total time points of blood mononuclear cells, pretreatment and during treatment. There are 13 residues in the CDR3. V lost 2 bases and J 8 bases, leaving 10 bases between the germline ends. Per the germline V gene, CDR1 is MNHEY and CDR2 is SVGAGI. Sequenced here: PBMCs, sampled around atezolizumab (anti-PD-L1) treatment. The J gene is TRBJ2-1, the V gene TRBV6-5, with TRBD2 as a possible D gene (7 bases). The clonotype was recovered from a man between 60 and 75 years old with urothelial cancer. In nucleotides, the CDR3 is TGTGCCAGCAGTTACGGGCGGGGGCATGAGCAGTTCTTC. Residues: CASSYGRGHEQFF.